The clone carrying this TCR beta chain has a single count. These data are taken from a study of T cells in localized non-small cell lung cancer. Germline CDR1 MNHNY, CDR2 SVGAGI (reference sequence). This CDR3 has 16 amino acids. The junction had 7 bases not matched to a gene; V was cut back by 5 bases and J by 6 bases. Assay used: immunoSEQ multiplex PCR; TCRdb lists only in-frame clones, some missing. The table lists almost 65,000 clones, 90% of them singletons. Sample: peripheral blood, taken before any cancer treatment. The receptor's source is a woman aged 35-75 years with stage I lung adenocarcinoma. The chain couples TRBV6-6 to TRBJ1-4; 12 positions agree with TRBD1. The CDR3 sequence is CASSPGTGGFYEKLFF. CDR3 sequence (DNA): TGTGCCAGCAGTCCCGGGACAGGGGGCTTCTATGAAAAACTGTTTTTT.